This TCR beta chain was recorded in a study of spatial heterogeneity in lung cancer (dated by TCRdb to between 2018 and 2021). Concerning the study at large: Beta-chain transcripts were consistently detected in greater numbers than alpha-chain transcripts, which likely reflects a higher abundance of beta-chain transcripts. Both alpha and beta chains were TCR-sequenced in 220 or so tumor regions, under 70 matched nontumor lung samples and around 54 PBMC samples obtained at surgery. TCR alpha and beta repertoires were quantitatively compared across multiple tumor regions, matched nontumor lung and blood in non-small cell lung cancer. In the raw uncorrected reads, each unique combination of TCR and UMI appeared on average more than ten times. Nonsynonymous mutation counts, determined by whole-exome sequencing of tumor tissue, were related to TCR repertoire features.

Overall results and qualifications from the work: Additional single-cell paired TCR alpha and beta sequencing was considered necessary to confirm, at a functional level, the hypothesis that regional TCRs recognize regional mutations. Ubiquitous expanded tumor TCRs were detected in blood more often at tumor resection than at routine follow-up.

Trimming removed 8 bases from V and 5 bases from J, leaving 9 bases between the germline ends. The CDR3 spans 11 residues, from the cysteine through the phenylalanine. Only the CDR3 DNA is retained, 33 bases long and in frame from the first base. This specimen's time point label, per the study, means: sample taken at primary tumor resection. For TCR sequencing, whole RNA was extracted from tumor and nontumor lung tissue, or from cryopreserved PBMC samples, and no cell sorting was done. Donors were approximately 72 patients with early-stage, untreated non-small cell lung cancer from the lung TRACERx cohort. Only patients with enough RNA available from two or more tumor regions were chosen for TCR sequencing. Libraries were made using 5' RACE. The reads were generated on a NextSeq 500. To allow correction of PCR and sequencing errors, the TCR library protocol tagged every TCR cDNA molecule with a unique molecular identifier. In the source study's methods: TCR identification, UMI-based error correction and CDR3 extraction were all carried out with Decombinator tools. TCRs above a frequency of 2 per 1,000, corresponding to the top 1% of the tumor frequency distribution, were defined as expanded. Renyi diversity was computed with the R vegan package after each repertoire had been subsampled 100 times to 5,000 TCRs. CDR3 similarity networks were constructed using string-kernel similarity of amino acid triplets, with links drawn between CDR3s whose pairwise similarity was above 0.82. TCRdb reprocessing: public reads trimmed at Q25 with fastp, clones called with MiXCR, in-frame beta chains kept. Each CDR3 protein gets just one entry, which takes the most common genes and DNA from the rows behind it. It is TCRdb's table, rather than the study itself, that gives the V and J calls and clone size. The sample includes about 85,000 distinct CDR3 sequences, with approximately 21% observed a single time. The ten largest clones take up about 6.6% of the sample.

On this clonotype: Its antigen is still unknown. The input lacks base qualities; no much larger clone sits a single base away.

The chain is encoded by TRBV12-3 or TRBV12-4 joined to TRBJ2-5; the D gene cannot be named for sure. The sample was PBMCs, taken at surgery. The source of this sequence is a male donor with early-stage non-small cell lung cancer. The nucleotide sequence is TGTGCCAGCGAGCTAATTGAGACCCAGTACTTC. Its protein product is CASELIETQYF.